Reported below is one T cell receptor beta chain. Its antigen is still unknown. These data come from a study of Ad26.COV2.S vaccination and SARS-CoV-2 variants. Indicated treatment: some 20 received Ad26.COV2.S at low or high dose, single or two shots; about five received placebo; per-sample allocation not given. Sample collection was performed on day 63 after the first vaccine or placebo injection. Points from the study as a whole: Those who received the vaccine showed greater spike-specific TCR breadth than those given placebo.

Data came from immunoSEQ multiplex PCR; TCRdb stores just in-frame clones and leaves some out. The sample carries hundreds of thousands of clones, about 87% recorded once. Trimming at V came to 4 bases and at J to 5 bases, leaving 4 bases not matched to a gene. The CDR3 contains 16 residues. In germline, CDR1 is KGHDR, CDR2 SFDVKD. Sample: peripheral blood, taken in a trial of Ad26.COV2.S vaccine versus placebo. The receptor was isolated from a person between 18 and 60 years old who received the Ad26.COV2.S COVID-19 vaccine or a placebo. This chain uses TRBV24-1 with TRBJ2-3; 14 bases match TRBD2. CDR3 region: CATSDPGTSGGDTQYF. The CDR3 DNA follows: TGTGCCACCAGTGACCCTGGGACTAGCGGGGGAGATACGCAGTATTTT.